This T cell receptor beta chain derives from a study of cytomegalovirus exposure and HLA in healthy donors. This clone showed up just a few times. 13 Jbeta primers and 60 Vbeta primers were used for the PCR. The data were produced by immunoSEQ multiplex PCR, yet TCRdb's version contains in-frame clones alone and is incomplete. The data hold 150,000 to 200,000 clones, with roughly 77% observed a single time. The V and J ends lost 4 bases and 4 bases, in that order; junction bases with no gene match: 9. Germline CDR1 and CDR2: SEHNR and FQNEAQ (reference sequence). The CDR3 consists of 18 residues. The sequenced sample consisted of PBMCs. The chain couples TRBV7-9 to TRBJ2-1, with 14 bases identical to TRBD2. This sequence was found in a woman in her forties in good health and CMV-seropositive. As DNA, the CDR3 is TGTGCCAGCAGCTCCGCACCGGGACTAGCGGGAGTATACAATGAGCAGTTCTTC. Its protein is CASSSAPGLAGVYNEQFF.